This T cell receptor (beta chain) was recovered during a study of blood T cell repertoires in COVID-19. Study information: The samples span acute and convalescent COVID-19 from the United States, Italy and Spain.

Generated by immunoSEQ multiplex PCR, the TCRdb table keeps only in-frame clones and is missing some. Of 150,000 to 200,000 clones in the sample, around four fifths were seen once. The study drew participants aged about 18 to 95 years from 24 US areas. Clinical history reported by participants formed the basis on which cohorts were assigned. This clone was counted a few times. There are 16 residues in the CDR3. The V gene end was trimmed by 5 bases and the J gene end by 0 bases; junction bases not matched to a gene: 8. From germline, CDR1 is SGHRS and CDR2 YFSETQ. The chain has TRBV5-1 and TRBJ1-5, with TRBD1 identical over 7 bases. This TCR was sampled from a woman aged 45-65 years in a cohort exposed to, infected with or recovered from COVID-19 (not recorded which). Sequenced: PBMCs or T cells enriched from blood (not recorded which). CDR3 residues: CASRLGTDYSNQPQHF. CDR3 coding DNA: TGCGCCAGCAGACTAGGGACAGATTATAGCAATCAGCCCCAGCATTTT. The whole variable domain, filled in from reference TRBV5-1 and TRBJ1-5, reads KAGVTQTPRYLIKTRGQQVTLSCSPISGHRSVSWYQQTPGQGLQFLFEYFSETQRNKGNFPGRFSGRQFSNSRSEMNVSTLELGDSALYLCASRLGTDYSNQPQHFGDGTRLSIL.